These 26 T cell receptor beta chains originate from one sample sequenced in a study of sequential checkpoint blockade in melanoma. Treatment reported: randomized to nivolumab then ipilimumab (arm A) or the reverse (arm B). Sequencing was performed with immunoSEQ multiplex PCR; in TCRdb, only in-frame clones are kept and a portion is missing. This table holds 1,000 or so clones, about a fifth found once. The specimen was tumor tissue (inferred from file names), collected from a patient given nivolumab and ipilimumab in sequence. These receptors were taken from a human donor with melanoma.

The CDR3 is CASSFYRRTEAFF. CDR3 bases: TGTGCCAGCAGTTTCTACAGGAGAACTGAAGCTTTCTTT. The V and J genes are TRBV28 and TRBJ1-1; possibly TRBD1 for D (5 bases). Germline V lookup: CDR1 MDHEN, CDR2 SYDVKM. The CDR3 spans 13 residues. V lost 3 bases and J lost 5, with 10 bases in between.

By share, this clone ranks as medium-sized. This chain joins TRBV11-3 and TRBJ2-2; D might be TRBD2 (6 bases). The V end lost 3 bases, the J end lost 7 bases, and 15 bases lay between the germline ends. The CDR3 extends over 15 amino acids. The germline gives CDR1 SGHNT, CDR2 YENEEA. The CDR3 DNA follows: TGTGCCAGCAGCTTTGGGGACGGGAGTGGCGGGGAGCTGTTTTTT. Translating it yields CASSFGDGSGGELFF.

This clone has a handful of counts. The rearrangement links TRBV6-8 to TRBJ1-1; perhaps TRBD1 as D (6 bases). The CDR3 sequence is 14 residues long. The V gene's germline CDR1 is MNHGY and CDR2 SAAAGT. Trimming shortened V by 2 bases and J by 5 bases, and 12 bases separated the two germline ends. Here the CDR3 reads CASSYGGLGTEAFF. CDR3 nucleotides: TGTGCCAGCAGTTACGGGGGGCTGGGGACTGAAGCTTTCTTT.

This clone is labeled as medium-sized. The chain combines TRBV9 with TRBJ1-4; D perhaps matches TRBD1 (5 bases). This CDR3 is 15 amino acids long. V was cut by 5 bases and J by 8 bases, with 19 bases left in between. Germline CDR1 SGDLS, CDR2 YYNGEE. The CDR3 DNA reads TGTGCCAGCAGTGAAGCGCTAAGACAGCCGGAAAAACTGTTTTTT. Translation: CASSEALRQPEKLFF.

CDR3 region: CASSNHGGKNSPLHF. CDR3 bases: TGTGCCAGCAGTAACCACGGGGGGAAGAATTCACCCCTCCACTTT. The rearrangement joins TRBV28 to TRBJ1-6; the D gene is possibly TRBD1 (5 bases). Trimming took off 5 bases at V and 7 bases at J, with 15 bases between the two ends. Germline CDR1 reads MDHEN; CDR2 reads SYDVKM. The CDR3 has 15 residues.

This clone was seen repeatedly, ten times or more. This chain links TRBV23-1 with TRBJ2-7; TRBD1 matches at 8 bases. TRBV23-1 is an ORF, with its function uncertain. The CDR3 is 13 residues long. The junction had 8 bases not matched to a gene; V was cut back by 6 bases and J by 7 bases. The CDR3 DNA sequence: TGCGCCAGCAGCTTACAGGGGGTGGGGGAGCAGTACTTC. This codes for CASSLQGVGEQYF.

By its share, this clone is large. The gene calls are TRBV11-3 and TRBJ1-1; possible D gene TRBD1, 6 bases. V was pared by 2 bases and J by 5 bases, with 12 bases between. Germline V gene lookup returns CDR1 SGHNT and CDR2 YENEEA. This CDR3 is 14 amino acids long. The CDR3 is CASSLQWGATEAFF. The CDR3 nucleotides are TGTGCCAGCAGCTTACAGTGGGGGGCGACTGAAGCTTTCTTT.

In this sample, this clone turned up a few times. An end of the junction differs from the germline gene, which may be a read error. The rearrangement links TRBV6-8 to TRBJ2-3; D could derive from TRBD1 or TRBD2 (5 bases each). CDR3 length equals 15 residues. Germline loops: CDR1 MNHGY, CDR2 SAAAGT. The CDR3 spells CASSDSLGGPDTQYF. In nucleotides, the CDR3 is TGTGCCAGCAGTGACTCACTTGGGGGACCGGATACGCAGTATTTT.

This sequence joins TRBV5-1 and TRBJ1-1; perhaps TRBD1 as D (5 bases). Looked up from germline, CDR1 is SGHRS and CDR2 is YFSETQ. The CDR3 length is 16 residues. V was shortened by 7 bases and J by 0 bases, with 19 bases between the two germline ends. CDR3 amino acids: CASRVFWAGMNTEAFF. The CDR3 nucleotides read TGCGCCAGCCGAGTCTTCTGGGCAGGGATGAACACTGAAGCTTTCTTT.

The rearrangement joins TRBV6-8 to TRBJ2-7; 10 bases agree with TRBD2. The CDR3 covers 15 residues. The ends lost 7 bases at V and 5 bases at J; junction bases unmatched: 11. CDR1 MNHGY and CDR2 SAAAGT come from the germline V gene. The CDR3 DNA is TGTGCCAGCAAGGTAGGGGGAGCGGGAGGGGACGAGCAGTACTTC. As protein: CASKVGGAGGDEQYF.

This clone is categorized as medium-sized (0.01 to 0.1%). The chain uses TRBV11-3 and TRBJ1-6; 7 bases align to TRBD1. Germline CDR1 and CDR2: SGHNT and YENEEA. The CDR3 loop spans 15 amino acids. The V segment lost 5 bases and the J segment 5 bases; nucleotides outside the gene matches: 6. CDR3 in DNA: TGTGCCAGCAGCAAACAGGGGAACAATAATTCACCCCTCCACTTT. Residues: CASSKQGNNNSPLHF.

The chain has TRBV6-8 and TRBJ2-7; D gene ambiguous. Trimming took off 6 bases at V and 3 bases at J, with 12 bases between the two ends. The CDR3 extends over 13 amino acids. Germline V gene lookup returns CDR1 MNHGY and CDR2 SAAAGT. CDR3 DNA: TGTGCCAGCAGCGAGACGGTTAACTACGAGCAGTACTTC. Amino acid sequence: CASSETVNYEQYF.

This chain connects TRBV5-1 to TRBJ2-1; 7 bases fit TRBD1. Germline V gene data show CDR1 as SGHRS and CDR2 as YFSETQ. This CDR3 has 17 residues. The trim removed 4 bases at V and 7 bases at J, leaving 17 bases unmatched. CDR3 sequence (DNA): TGCGCCAGCAGCCCACGCCTTAGTGAGGGGGCAGGGAATGAGCAGTTCTTC. Protein: CASSPRLSEGAGNEQFF.

This clone was seen a few times. This sequence joins TRBV9 and TRBJ2-7, with 9 bases fitting TRBD2. The CDR3 covers 16 residues. The junction had 9 bases not matched to a gene; V was cut back by 0 bases and J by 5 bases. Germline assignment: CDR1 SGDLS and CDR2 YYNGEE. CDR3 in amino acids: CASSVGAGGPFDEQYF. CDR3 DNA sequence: TGTGCCAGCAGCGTAGGCGCGGGAGGGCCTTTCGACGAGCAGTACTTC. The full variable domain, completed using reference TRBV9 and TRBJ2-7, is DSGVTQTPKHLITATGQRVTLRCSPRSGDLSVYWYQQSLDQGLQFLIQYYNGEERAKGNILERFSAQQFPDLHSELNLSSLELGDSALYFCASSVGAGGPFDEQYFGPGTRLTVT.

V usage is TRBV28 and J usage is TRBJ1-2; TRBD1 agrees at 12 bases. This CDR3 is built from 16 residues. Germline loops: CDR1 MDHEN, CDR2 SYDVKM. V was pared by 3 bases and J by 4 bases, with 6 bases of the junction left unmatched. The CDR3 sequence: CASSLGGTGGVYGYTF. The DNA of the CDR3 is TGTGCCAGCAGTTTGGGGGGGACAGGGGGCGTCTATGGCTACACCTTC.

The chain uses TRBV14 and TRBJ2-5; D is undetermined. Trimming pared 5 bases from V and 4 bases from J, leaving 14 bases between. The CDR3 contains 14 residues. Germline assignment: CDR1 SGHDN and CDR2 FVKESK. The CDR3 sequence: CASSDGLVGETQYF. The CDR3 DNA is TGTGCCAGCAGCGATGGTCTTGTGGGAGAGACCCAGTACTTC.

Relative to its sample, this clone is medium-sized. For the CDR3, the DNA is TGTGCCAGCAGTTACACCGGGACAGGTTCCAACGAGCAGTACTTC. The encoded protein is CASSYTGTGSNEQYF. The chain employs TRBV6-8 and TRBJ2-7; 8 nucleotides align to TRBD1. Germline CDR1 is MNHGY and CDR2 is SAAAGT. The CDR3 runs 15 residues. V lost 2 bases, J lost 5 bases, and 8 bases stayed unmatched.

This clone is judged medium-sized. The V and J genes are TRBV11-3 and TRBJ2-7, with D perhaps matching TRBD1 (5 bases). The V gene's germline CDR1 is SGHNT and CDR2 YENEEA. This CDR3 is 16 amino acids long. Trimming stripped 3 bases from V and 0 bases from J, with 15 bases between. Here the CDR3 DNA reads TGTGCCAGCAGCTTGTTAATCCAGGGCAGCTCCTACGAGCAGTACTTC. Its protein product is CASSLLIQGSSYEQYF.

This rearrangement joins TRBV28 to TRBJ2-4, with TRBD1 as a possible D gene (6 bases). CDR1 MDHEN and CDR2 SYDVKM come from the germline V gene. With 4 bases removed from V and 0 bases from J, the gap between germline ends came to 19 bases. There are 18 residues in the CDR3. This chain's CDR3 is CASSSPWTAQIAKNIQYF. The CDR3 region has the DNA TGTGCCAGCAGTTCCCCCTGGACAGCCCAGATAGCCAAAAACATTCAGTACTTC.

The chain has TRBV28 and TRBJ2-2, with 9 bases matching TRBD2. CDR3 size: 17 residues. J gave up 6 bases and V 8 bases, and 16 bases lay outside the gene matches. The germline V gene has CDR1 MDHEN and CDR2 SYDVKM. Written as DNA, the CDR3 is TGTGCCAGCCGCGAGATTTTACTAGCGGGTTTAGCCGGGGAGCTGTTTTTT. Amino acid sequence: CASREILLAGLAGELFF. Complete variable domain (other parts from reference TRBV28 and TRBJ2-2): DVKVTQSSRYLVKRTGEKVFLECVQDMDHENMFWYRQDPGLGLRLIYFSYDVKMKEKGDIPEGYSVSREKKERFSLILESASTNQTSMYLCASREILLAGLAGELFFGEGSRLTVL.

By frequency in the sample, this clone is medium-sized. The rearrangement links TRBV11-3 to TRBJ2-2; 7 bases fit TRBD2. CDR3 length: 15 amino acids. Losses at the gene ends were 5 bases for V and 5 bases for J; bases not matched to a gene: 8. Germline V gene sequence: CDR1 SGHNT, CDR2 YENEEA. The CDR3 DNA reads as TGTGCCAGCAGCCAGAGGGACTATGGGACCGGGGAGCTGTTTTTT. Amino acid sequence: CASSQRDYGTGELFF.

J is TRBJ2-7 and V is TRBV25-1; 9 positions agree with TRBD2. This CDR3 comprises 15 residues. With V trimmed by 1 base and J by 4 bases, 5 bases remained unmatched. Germline V lookup: CDR1 MGHDK, CDR2 SYGVNS. The CDR3 sequence is CASSEWTSALYEQYF. The CDR3 DNA reads TGTGCCAGCAGTGAATGGACTAGCGCGTTATACGAGCAGTACTTC.

In its sample, this clone ranks as large. The rearrangement joins TRBV11-3 to TRBJ2-7; 9 bases line up with TRBD2. In germline, CDR1 is SGHNT, CDR2 YENEEA. The CDR3 totals 15 residues. V was pared by 3 bases and J by 2 bases, with 5 bases of the junction left unmatched. This CDR3 reads CASSFARGGAYEQYF. The CDR3 DNA is TGTGCCAGCAGCTTTGCGCGGGGGGGGGCCTACGAGCAGTACTTC. The full variable domain, with the rest looked up from reference TRBV11-3 and TRBJ2-7, is EAGVVQSPRYKIIEKKQPVAFWCNPISGHNTLYWYLQNLGQGPELLIRYENEEAVDDSQLPKDRFSAERLKGVDSTLKIQPAELGDSAVYLCASSFARGGAYEQYFGPGTRLTVT.

The chain links TRBV6-8 to TRBJ2-7; D call uncertain. Germline V gives CDR1 MNHGY, CDR2 SAAAGT. V was shortened by 0 bases and J by 0 bases, with 18 bases between the two germline ends. The CDR3 has 18 residues. The CDR3 DNA reads as TGTGCCAGCAGTTACTCGAACCGCCTGGTCAGAAGCTCCTACGAGCAGTACTTC. Its protein product is CASSYSNRLVRSSYEQYF.

This clone is labeled as medium-sized. V is TRBV7-1 and J is TRBJ1-3; D remains unclear. TRBV7-1 is identified as an open reading frame with a role that is uncertain. There are 13 residues in the CDR3. V was trimmed by 6 bases and J by 4 bases, leaving 10 bases between them. In DNA, the CDR3 is TGTGCCAGCAGTTCGGCCCGGGGAAACACCATATATTTT. Translating gives CASSSARGNTIYF.

This clone was counted many times. The chain carries TRBV11-3 and TRBJ1-2; 10 bases are shared with TRBD1. CDR3 length equals 15 residues. The germline CDR1 and CDR2 sequences are SGHNT and YENEEA. The junction had 5 bases not matched to a gene; V was cut back by 5 bases and J by 2 bases. In DNA form, the CDR3 reads TGTGCCAGCAGCCCTACGGACAGGGGGAACTATGGCTACACCTTC. Protein product: CASSPTDRGNYGYTF. Full variable domain (rest looked up from reference TRBV11-3 and TRBJ1-2): EAGVVQSPRYKIIEKKQPVAFWCNPISGHNTLYWYLQNLGQGPELLIRYENEEAVDDSQLPKDRFSAERLKGVDSTLKIQPAELGDSAVYLCASSPTDRGNYGYTFGSGTRLTVV.